This TCR beta chain stems from a study of shared clonotypes between healthy human individuals. This clone was observed once. The antigen remains unidentified. This CDR3 region has 15 residues. Germline V gene sequence: CDR1 MGHRA, CDR2 YSYEKL. With 0 bases clipped from V and 5 bases from J, the junction kept 6 bases outside the gene matches. Per the original data handling: There were no quality scores in the junction-only immunoSEQ sequences, so filtering differed. Sequenced by immunoSEQ multiplex PCR; TCRdb stores in-frame clones only, minus some. The D gene and trimming were derived from the DNA, and the V and J assignments and clone size from that table. The sample contains roughly 2 million clones, 95% of which appear only once. General study results and limits: For naive CD4 cells, approximately 4.7% of clonotypes were shared across a handful of donors.

The source is a man aged 18-30 years in good health. The chain recombines TRBV4-1 with TRBJ2-5; 7 nucleotides line up with TRBD2. The sequenced sample consisted of naive CD4+ T cells sorted from blood. Subset given: CD45RA+ positively selected. CDR3 DNA sequence: TGCGCCAGCAGCCAAGAGGGCGGGAGAGGTGAGACCCAGTACTTC. Protein sequence: CASSQEGGRGETQYF.